The subject of this entry is one T cell receptor beta chain. Its specificity is unknown. The sample originates from a study of cytomegalovirus exposure and HLA in healthy donors. Whole-study context: Previous work identified roughly 120 million unique TCR beta sequences from 150 million to 200 million T cells. Study-level results: Reportedly, cytomegalovirus status was diagnosed with high sensitivity and specificity. DRB1 had the most TCR associations and HLA-C the fewest, a later analysis found, with rates varying by HLA locus.

The CDR3 covers 16 residues. Between the trimmed V and J ends, which lost 2 bases and 0 bases, there was a span of 11 bases. Germline V lookup: CDR1 SGHRS, CDR2 YFSETQ. The PCR made use of 60 Vbeta and 13 Jbeta primers. Libraries were prepared by immunoSEQ multiplex PCR; TCRdb keeps only in-frame clonotypes and omits some of them. The data contain around 55,000 clones, approximately 71% of them singletons. Sequencing was done on a sample of PBMCs. This chain uses TRBV5-1 with TRBJ1-4; no definite D call. The sequence came from a man aged 40-50 years in good health and CMV-seropositive. The CDR3 loop is CASSFAQSATNEKLFF. The CDR3 bases are TGCGCCAGCAGCTTCGCACAGTCTGCAACTAATGAAAAACTGTTTTTT.